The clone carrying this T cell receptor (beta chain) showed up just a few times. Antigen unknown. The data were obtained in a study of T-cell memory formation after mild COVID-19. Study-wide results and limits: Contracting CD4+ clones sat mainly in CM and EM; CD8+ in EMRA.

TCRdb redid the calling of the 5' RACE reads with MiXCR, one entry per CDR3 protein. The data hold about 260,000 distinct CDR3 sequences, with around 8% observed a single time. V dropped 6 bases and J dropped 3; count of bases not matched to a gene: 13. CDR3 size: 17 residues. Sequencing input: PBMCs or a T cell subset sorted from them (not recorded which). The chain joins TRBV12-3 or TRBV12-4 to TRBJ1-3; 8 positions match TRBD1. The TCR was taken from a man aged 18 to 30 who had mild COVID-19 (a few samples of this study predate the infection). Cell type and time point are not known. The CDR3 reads CASSDAVQGASGNTIYF. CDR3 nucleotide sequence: TGTGCCAGCAGCGACGCCGTCCAGGGGGCCAGTGGAAACACCATATATTTT.